The following is a T cell receptor beta chain sequence with its context. Germline-derived CDR1 and CDR2 are SGHAT and FQNNGV. V was shortened by 7 bases and J by 12 bases, with 22 bases between the two germline ends. CDR3 size: 14 residues. These data belong to a study of blood T cell repertoires in COVID-19. Overall study: There were acute and convalescent COVID-19 samples, and they came from the United States, Italy and Spain. From T cells, B-cell-depleted T cells, or PBMCs came the material, which was cDNA or gDNA.

Per the authors' pipeline: Reference gene primer amplification gave nucleated cell count estimates. Sequencing used immunoSEQ multiplex PCR; TCRdb keeps in-frame clones, though not all of them. For V, J and clone size, that table is used; D and trimming come from the DNA. The repertoire holds around 200,000 clones, more than 80% seen once, with more than 5.5% in the top ten. The gene calls are TRBV11-2 and TRBJ2-1; unclear D gene. The TCR comes from a human donor in a cohort sampled during active COVID-19. Sequences were obtained from peripheral blood. The CDR3 loop reads CASTKRDGSQRQFF. The CDR3, as DNA: TGTGCCAGCACCAAACGAGATGGAAGCCAGCGGCAGTTCTTC.